The clone carrying this T cell receptor (beta chain) was detected many times. Its antigen is undetermined. This sample was included in a study of early T cells in non-severe SARS-CoV-2 infection. About the study: Sequencing of unsorted whole blood was done on bulk RNA, leaving chains unpaired.

Study results and limitations: Using VDJdb, the matching emphasized anti-spike CD8 responses while missing private and CD4 specificities.

The germline CDR1 and CDR2 sequences are SNHLY and FYNNEI. This CDR3 region has 15 residues. The V end lost 5 bases, the J end lost 0 bases, and 11 bases lay between the germline ends. Unique molecular identifiers tagged individual cDNA molecules. One entry per CDR3 protein, called by TCRdb with MiXCR from the 5' RACE reads. In the table there are under 20,000 distinct CDR3 sequences, under 6.5% of which are singletons. The rearrangement joins TRBV2 to TRBJ2-1, with a possible D match to TRBD1 (5 bases). Sequenced material: whole blood. The source is an adult who was a healthcare worker with PCR-confirmed SARS-CoV-2 infection or an uninfected control (not recorded which). The CDR3 bases are TGTGCCAGCAGTCCCCGACAGACCTCCTACAATGAGCAGTTCTTC. Amino acids: CASSPRQTSYNEQFF. Full variable domain (rest looked up from reference TRBV2 and TRBJ2-1): EPEVTQTPSHQVTQMGQEVILRCVPISNHLYFYWYRQILGQKVEFLVSFYNNEISEKSEIFDDQFSVERPDGSNFTLKIRSTKLEDSAMYFCASSPRQTSYNEQFFGPGTRLTVL.